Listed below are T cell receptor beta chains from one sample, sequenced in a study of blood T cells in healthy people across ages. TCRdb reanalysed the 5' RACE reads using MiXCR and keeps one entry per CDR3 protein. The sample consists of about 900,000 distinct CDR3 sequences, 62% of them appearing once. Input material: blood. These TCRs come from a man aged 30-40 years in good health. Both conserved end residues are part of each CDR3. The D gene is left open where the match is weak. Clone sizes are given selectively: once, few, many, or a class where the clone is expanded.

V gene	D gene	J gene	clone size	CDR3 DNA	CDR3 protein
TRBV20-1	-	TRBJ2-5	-	TGCAGTGCTCCAGCTCGAGAGACCCAGTACTTC	CSAPARETQYF
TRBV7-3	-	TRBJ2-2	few	TGTGCCAGCACCAAGGGGGGACAGACCGGGGAGCTGTTTTTT	CASTKGGQTGELFF
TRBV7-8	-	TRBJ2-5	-	TGTGCCAGCAGCTCGGGACGCCGCTACCAAGAGACCAAGTACTTC	CASSSGRRYQETKYF
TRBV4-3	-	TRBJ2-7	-	TGCGCCAGCAGCCAAGGAACCGGCGGGAACTACGAGCAGTACTTC	CASSQGTGGNYEQYF
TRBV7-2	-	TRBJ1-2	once	TGTGCCAGCAGCTCACCTCGCGGAGCTAACTATGGCTACACCTTC	CASSSPRGANYGYTF
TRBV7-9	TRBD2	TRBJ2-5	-	TGTGCCAGCAGCGCCCTAGCGGGGAGCCAAGAGACCCAGTACTTC	CASSALAGSQETQYF
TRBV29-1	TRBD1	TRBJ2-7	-	TGCAGCGCCTCAGGGGGCAGCGTTTACGAGCAGTACTTC	CSASGGSVYEQYF
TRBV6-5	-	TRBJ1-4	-	TGTGCCAGCAGTTATTTCGGGGGAGATGAAAAACTGTTTTTT	CASSYFGGDEKLFF
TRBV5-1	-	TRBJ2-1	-	TGCGCCAGCAGCTTGGCCAGCACCCAAGAGACCCAGTTCTTC	CASSLASTQETQFF
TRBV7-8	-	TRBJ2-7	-	TGTGCCAGCAGTCAAACTCCCGCCTACGAGCAGTACTTC	CASSQTPAYEQYF
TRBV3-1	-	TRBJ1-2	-	TGTGCCAGCAGCCAAGATCGGGGTCTTGTCTATGGCTACACCTTC	CASSQDRGLVYGYTF
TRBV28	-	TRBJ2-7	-	TGTGCCAGCACCTTCAACAAGGGCGAGCAGTACTTC	CASTFNKGEQYF
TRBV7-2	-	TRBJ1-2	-	TGTGCCAGCAGCCCCGCCGGGGACGGTAGCTATGGCTACACCTTC	CASSPAGDGSYGYTF
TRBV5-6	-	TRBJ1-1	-	TGTGCCAGCAGCTTGTTTGCGGGGCCAGCGAACACTGAAGCTTTCTTT	CASSLFAGPANTEAFF
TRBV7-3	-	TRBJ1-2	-	TGTGCCAGCAGCCCGGGGGACCATCCAAACTATGGCTACACCTTC	CASSPGDHPNYGYTF
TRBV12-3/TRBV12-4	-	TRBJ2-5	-	TGTGCCAGCAGTTTAGTGTGGGGGCAGGAGACCCAGTACTTC	CASSLVWGQETQYF
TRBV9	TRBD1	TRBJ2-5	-	TGTGCCAGCAGCCCGATGGACAGGGGACAAGAGACCCAGTACTTC	CASSPMDRGQETQYF
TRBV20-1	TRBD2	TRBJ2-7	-	TGCAGTGCTACCATAGCGGGGGGCCGCGGGGAGCAGTACTTC	CSATIAGGRGEQYF
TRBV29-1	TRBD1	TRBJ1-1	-	TGCAGCGCCGGGACAGGGAACACTGAAGCTTTCTTT	CSAGTGNTEAFF
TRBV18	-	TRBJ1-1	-	TGTGCCAGCTCACCTGCTGGGGGATTGAGGACTGAAGCTTTCTTT	CASSPAGGLRTEAFF
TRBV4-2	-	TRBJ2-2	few	TGTGCCAGCAGCCCCTCTCGGGGGCCTTCCTCTACCGGGGAGCTGTTTTTT	CASSPSRGPSSTGELFF
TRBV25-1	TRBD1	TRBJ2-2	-	TGTGCCAGCAGTGAATCCTGGGACAGCAAAGGACCCACCGGGGAGCTGTTTTTT	CASSESWDSKGPTGELFF